This TCR beta chain comes out of a study of cytomegalovirus exposure and HLA in healthy donors. Study outcomes and limitations: Later, an analysis found that TCR clusters from the first cohort tended to co-occur in the roughly 110 validation repertoires. Some public TCRs appeared in many individuals, while most sequences were rare. Reports indicated that the classifier achieved high specificity and sensitivity in diagnosing cytomegalovirus status. Cytomegalovirus association was listed for 170 or so TCR beta chains.

On this clone: The antigen remains unidentified.

Clones were sequenced by immunoSEQ multiplex PCR, and TCRdb holds only the in-frame ones, with some missing. The data hold roughly 220,000 clones, with about 90% observed a single time. The CDR3 is 15 residues long. Germline CDR1 is SGHTA and CDR2 is FQGTGA. V was clipped by 5 bases and J by 4 bases; unmatched bases: 5. This receptor was identified in a woman younger than 35 in good health and CMV-seronegative. V is TRBV7-3 and J is TRBJ2-2; 9 positions match TRBD1. Sequenced: PBMCs. Here the CDR3 reads CASSPGTGRTGELFF. CDR3 coding DNA: TGTGCCAGCAGCCCAGGGACAGGGCGCACCGGGGAGCTGTTTTTT. The entire variable domain, with the rest obtained from reference TRBV7-3 and TRBJ2-2, is as follows: GAGVSQTPSNKVTEKGKYVELRCDPISGHTALYWYRQSLGQGPEFLIYFQGTGAADDSGLPNDRFFAVRPEGSVSTLKIQRTERGDSAVYLCASSPGTGRTGELFFGEGSRLTVL.